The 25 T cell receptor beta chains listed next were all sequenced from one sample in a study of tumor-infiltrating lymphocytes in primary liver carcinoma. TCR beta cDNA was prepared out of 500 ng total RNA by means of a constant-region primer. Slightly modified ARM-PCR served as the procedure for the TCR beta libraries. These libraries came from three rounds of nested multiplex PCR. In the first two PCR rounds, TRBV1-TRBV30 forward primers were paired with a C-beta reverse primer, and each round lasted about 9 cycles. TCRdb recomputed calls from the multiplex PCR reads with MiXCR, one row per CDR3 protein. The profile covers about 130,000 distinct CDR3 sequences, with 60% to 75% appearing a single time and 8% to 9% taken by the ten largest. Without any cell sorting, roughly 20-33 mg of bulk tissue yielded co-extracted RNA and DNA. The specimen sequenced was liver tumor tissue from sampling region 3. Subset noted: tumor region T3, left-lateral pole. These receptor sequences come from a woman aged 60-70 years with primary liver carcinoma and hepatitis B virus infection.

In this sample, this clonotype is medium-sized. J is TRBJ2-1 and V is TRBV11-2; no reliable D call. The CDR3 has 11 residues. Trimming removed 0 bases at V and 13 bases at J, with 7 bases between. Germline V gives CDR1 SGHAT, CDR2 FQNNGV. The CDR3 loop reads CASSLDMAQFF. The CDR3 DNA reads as TGTGCCAGCAGCTTAGATATGGCTCAGTTCTTC. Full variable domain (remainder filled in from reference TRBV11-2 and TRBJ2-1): EAGVAQSPRYKIIEKRQSVAFWCNPISGHATLYWYQQILGQGPKLLIQFQNNGVVDDSQLPKDRFSAERLKGVDSTLKIQPAKLEDSAVYLCASSLDMAQFFGPGTRLTVL.

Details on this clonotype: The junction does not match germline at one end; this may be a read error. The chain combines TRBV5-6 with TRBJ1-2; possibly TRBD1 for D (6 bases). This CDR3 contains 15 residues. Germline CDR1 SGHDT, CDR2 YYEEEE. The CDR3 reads CVSSFRGQANYGYTF. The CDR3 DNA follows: TGTGTCAGCAGCTTTAGGGGACAAGCTAACTATGGCTACACCTTC.

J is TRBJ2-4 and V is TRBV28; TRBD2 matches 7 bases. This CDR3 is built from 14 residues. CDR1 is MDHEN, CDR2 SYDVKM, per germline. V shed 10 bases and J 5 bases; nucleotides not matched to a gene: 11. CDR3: CATSRGRTQNIQYF. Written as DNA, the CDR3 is TGTGCCACCTCGCGGGGGAGAACGCAAAACATTCAGTACTTC.

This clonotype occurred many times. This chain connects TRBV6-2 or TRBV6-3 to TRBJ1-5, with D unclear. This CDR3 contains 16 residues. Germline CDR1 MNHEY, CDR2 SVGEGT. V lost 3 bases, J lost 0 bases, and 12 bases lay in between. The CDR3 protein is CASSYLRSDSNQPQHF. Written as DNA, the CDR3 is TGTGCCAGCAGTTATTTGAGGAGTGATAGCAATCAGCCCCAGCATTTT.

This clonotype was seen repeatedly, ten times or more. The CDR3 protein is CASTRQGADEQYF. The CDR3 bases are TGTGCCAGCACAAGACAGGGGGCAGACGAGCAGTACTTC. The rearrangement joins TRBV6-6 to TRBJ2-7; the match to TRBD1 covers 10 bases. The ends lost 7 bases at V and 5 bases at J; junction bases unmatched: 5. This CDR3 comprises 13 residues. CDR1 is MNHNY and CDR2 is SVGAGI in the germline V gene (reference sequence).

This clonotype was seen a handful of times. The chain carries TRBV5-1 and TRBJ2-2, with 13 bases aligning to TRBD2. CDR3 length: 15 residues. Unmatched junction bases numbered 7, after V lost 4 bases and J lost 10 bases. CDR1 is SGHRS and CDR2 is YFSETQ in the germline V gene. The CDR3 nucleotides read TGCGCCAGCAGCCCTGGACTAGCGGGAGTCGAGGAGCTGTTTTTT. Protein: CASSPGLAGVEELFF.

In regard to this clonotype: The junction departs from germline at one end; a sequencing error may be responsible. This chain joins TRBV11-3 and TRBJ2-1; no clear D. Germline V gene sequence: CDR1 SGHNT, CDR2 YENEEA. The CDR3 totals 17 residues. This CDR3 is CASSLNPRSLSYNEHFF. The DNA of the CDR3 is TGTGCCAGCAGCTTAAATCCCAGGAGTCTTTCCTACAATGAGCACTTCTTC.

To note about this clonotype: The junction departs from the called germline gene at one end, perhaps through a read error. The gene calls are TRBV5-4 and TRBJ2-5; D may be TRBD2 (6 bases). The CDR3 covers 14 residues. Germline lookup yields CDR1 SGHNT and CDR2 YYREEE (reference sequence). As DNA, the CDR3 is TGTGCCAGCGGCTTAGTTGAAGGGAGGGAGACCCAGTACTTC. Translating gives CASGLVEGRETQYF.

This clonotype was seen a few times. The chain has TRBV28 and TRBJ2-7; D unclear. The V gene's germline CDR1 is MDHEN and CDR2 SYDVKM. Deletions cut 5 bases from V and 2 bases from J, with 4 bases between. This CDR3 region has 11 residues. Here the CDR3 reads CASSDPYEQYF. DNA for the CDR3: TGTGCCAGCAGTGACCCCTACGAGCAGTACTTC.

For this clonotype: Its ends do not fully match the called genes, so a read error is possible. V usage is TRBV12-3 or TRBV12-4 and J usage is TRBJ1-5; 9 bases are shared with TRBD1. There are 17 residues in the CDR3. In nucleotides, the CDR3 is TGTGCCTGCAGACCCTCCGGGACAGGGATTGGGAATCAGCCCCAGCATTTT. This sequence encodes CACRPSGTGIGNQPQHF.

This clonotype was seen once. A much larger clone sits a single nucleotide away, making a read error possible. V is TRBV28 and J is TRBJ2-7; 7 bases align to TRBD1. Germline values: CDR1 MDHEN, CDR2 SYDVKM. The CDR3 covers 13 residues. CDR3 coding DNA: TGTGCCAGCAGTCTGACAGGGCCCTACGTGCAGTACTTC. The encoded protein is CASSLTGPYVQYF.

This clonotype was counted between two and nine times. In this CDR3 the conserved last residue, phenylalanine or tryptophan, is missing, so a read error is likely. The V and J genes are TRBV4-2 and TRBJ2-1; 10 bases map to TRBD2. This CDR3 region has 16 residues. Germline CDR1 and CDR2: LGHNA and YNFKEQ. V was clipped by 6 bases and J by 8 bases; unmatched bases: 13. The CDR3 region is CASRLRSGRAGDEQFS. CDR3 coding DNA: TGTGCCAGCAGACTTCGAAGCGGGAGGGCCGGAGATGAGCAGTTCTCC.

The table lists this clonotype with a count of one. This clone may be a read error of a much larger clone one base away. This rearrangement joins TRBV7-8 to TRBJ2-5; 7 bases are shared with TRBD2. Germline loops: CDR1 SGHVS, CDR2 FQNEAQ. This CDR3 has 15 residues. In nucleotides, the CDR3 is TGTGTCAGCAGCTTAGGGTCTAGCGGCCAAGAGACCCAGTACTTC. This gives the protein CVSSLGSSGQETQYF.

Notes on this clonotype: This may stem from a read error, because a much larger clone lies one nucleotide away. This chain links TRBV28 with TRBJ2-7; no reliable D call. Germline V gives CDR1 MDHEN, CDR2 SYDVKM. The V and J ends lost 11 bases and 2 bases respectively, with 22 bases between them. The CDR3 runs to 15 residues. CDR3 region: CAVSETRRRAYEQYF. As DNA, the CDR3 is TGTGCCGTCTCCGAGACTCGCCGTAGGGCCTACGAGCAGTACTTC.

The CDR3 loop reads CSAGSGPHYEQYF. The CDR3 region has the DNA TGCAGTGCTGGCAGCGGACCCCACTACGAGCAGTACTTC. J is TRBJ2-7 and V is TRBV20-1; tentatively, D is TRBD2 (5 bases). CDR1 DFQATT and CDR2 SNEGSKA come from the germline V gene (reference sequence). Trimming took off 5 bases at V and 3 bases at J, with 14 bases between the two ends. This CDR3 region has 13 residues.

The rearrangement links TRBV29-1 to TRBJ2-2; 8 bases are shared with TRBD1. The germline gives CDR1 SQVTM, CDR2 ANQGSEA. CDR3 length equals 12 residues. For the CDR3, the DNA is TGCAGTGTGCAGGGGGCTGCTTTGGAGCTGTTTTTT. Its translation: CSVQGAALELFF.

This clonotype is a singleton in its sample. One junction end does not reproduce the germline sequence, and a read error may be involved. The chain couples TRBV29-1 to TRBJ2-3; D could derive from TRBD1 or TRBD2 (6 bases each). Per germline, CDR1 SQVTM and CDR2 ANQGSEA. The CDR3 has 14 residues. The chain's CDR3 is CSVEGGRGADMQYF. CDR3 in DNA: TGCAGCGTTGAAGGGGGGCGGGGAGCAGATATGCAATACTTT.

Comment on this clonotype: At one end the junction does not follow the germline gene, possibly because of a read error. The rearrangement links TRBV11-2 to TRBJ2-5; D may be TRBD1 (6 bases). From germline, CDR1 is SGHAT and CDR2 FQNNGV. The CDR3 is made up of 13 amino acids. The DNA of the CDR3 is TGTGCCAACAGCCGGGACAAAGAAGAGACCCAGTACTTC. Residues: CANSRDKEETQYF.

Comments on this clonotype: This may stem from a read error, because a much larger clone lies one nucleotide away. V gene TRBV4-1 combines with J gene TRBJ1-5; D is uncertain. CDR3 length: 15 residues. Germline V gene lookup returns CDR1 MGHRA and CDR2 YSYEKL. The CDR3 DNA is TGCGCCAGCAGCGAGTACACCTCTAGCAATCAGGCCCAGCATTTT. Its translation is CASSEYTSSNQAQHF.

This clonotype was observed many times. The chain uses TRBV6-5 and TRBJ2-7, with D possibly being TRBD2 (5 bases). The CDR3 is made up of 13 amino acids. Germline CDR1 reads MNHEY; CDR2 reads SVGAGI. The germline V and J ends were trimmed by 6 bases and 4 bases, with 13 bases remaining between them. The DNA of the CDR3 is TGTGCCAGCAGCCCCGGGGTTCGTTACGAGCAGTACTTC. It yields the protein CASSPGVRYEQYF.

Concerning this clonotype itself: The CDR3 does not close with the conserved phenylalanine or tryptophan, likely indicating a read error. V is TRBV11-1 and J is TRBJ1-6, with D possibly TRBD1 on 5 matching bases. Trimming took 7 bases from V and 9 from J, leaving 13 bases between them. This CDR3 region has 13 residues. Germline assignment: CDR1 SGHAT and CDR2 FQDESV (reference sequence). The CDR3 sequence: CASTRLGGSPLHS. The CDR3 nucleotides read TGTGCCAGCACCCGACTTGGGGGTTCACCCCTCCACTCT.

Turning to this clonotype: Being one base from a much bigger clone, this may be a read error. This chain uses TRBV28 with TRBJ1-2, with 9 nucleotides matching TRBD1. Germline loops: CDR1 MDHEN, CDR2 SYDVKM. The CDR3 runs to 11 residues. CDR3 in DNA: TGTGCCAGCAGTCACAGGGGGCTCGGCAGCTTC. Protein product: CASSHRGLGSF.

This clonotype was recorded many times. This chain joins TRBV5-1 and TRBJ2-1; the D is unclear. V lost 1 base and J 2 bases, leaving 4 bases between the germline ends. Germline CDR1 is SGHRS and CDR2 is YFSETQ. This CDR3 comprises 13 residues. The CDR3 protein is CASSLPPYNEQFF. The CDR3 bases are TGCGCCAGCAGCTTGCCCCCCTACAATGAGCAGTTCTTC.

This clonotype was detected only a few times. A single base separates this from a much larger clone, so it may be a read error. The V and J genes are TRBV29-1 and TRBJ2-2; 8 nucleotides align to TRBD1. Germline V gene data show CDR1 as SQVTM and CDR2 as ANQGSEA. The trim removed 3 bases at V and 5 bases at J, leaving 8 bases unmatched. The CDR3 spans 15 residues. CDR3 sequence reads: CSVEGTTGVTGELFF. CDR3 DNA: TGCAGCGTTGAGGGTACGACAGGGGTAACCGGGGAGCTGTTTTTT.

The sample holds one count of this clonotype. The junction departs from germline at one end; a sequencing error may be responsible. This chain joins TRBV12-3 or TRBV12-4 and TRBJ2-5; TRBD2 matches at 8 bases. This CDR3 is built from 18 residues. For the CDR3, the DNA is TGTGTCAGCAGTCCCCTTAAAGCGGGGGTCGGGAGAACGGAGACCCAATACTTC. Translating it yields CVSSPLKAGVGRTETQYF.